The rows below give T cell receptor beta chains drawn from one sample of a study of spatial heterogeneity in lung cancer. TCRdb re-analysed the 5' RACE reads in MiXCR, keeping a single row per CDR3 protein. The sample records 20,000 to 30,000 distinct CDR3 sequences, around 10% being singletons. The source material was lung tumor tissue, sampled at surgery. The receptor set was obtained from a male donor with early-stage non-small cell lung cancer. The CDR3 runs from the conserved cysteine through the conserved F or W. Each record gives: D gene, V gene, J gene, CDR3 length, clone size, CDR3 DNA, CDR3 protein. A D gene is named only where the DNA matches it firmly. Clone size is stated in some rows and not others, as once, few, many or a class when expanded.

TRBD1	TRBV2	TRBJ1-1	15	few	TGTGCCAGCAGTGAATTTGGACAGGAGAACACTGAAGCTTTCTTT	CASSEFGQENTEAFF
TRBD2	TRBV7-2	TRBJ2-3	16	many	TGTGCCAGCAGCCCGTGGACTAGTATTCCCCCTCATACGCAGTATTTT	CASSPWTSIPPHTQYF
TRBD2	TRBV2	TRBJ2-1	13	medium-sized	TGTGCCAGCAGTCCTCCGGGACTACAAGAGCAGTTCTTC	CASSPPGLQEQFF
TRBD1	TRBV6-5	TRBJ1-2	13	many	TGTGCCAGCAGTTTACAGGGGGCCTATGGCTACACCTTC	CASSLQGAYGYTF
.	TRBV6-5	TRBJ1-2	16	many	TGTGCCAGCATATCAAGGTCGTTCCAGGGCTCCTATGGCTACACCTTC	CASISRSFQGSYGYTF
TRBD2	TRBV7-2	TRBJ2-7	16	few	TGTGCCAGCAGCCAGGGATTCGGGCGGGAGAGAGGGGAGCAGTACTTC	CASSQGFGRERGEQYF
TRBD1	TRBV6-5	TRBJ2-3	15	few	TGTGCCAGCGGAAGGACAGGGGTTTTCACAGATACGCAGTATTTT	CASGRTGVFTDTQYF
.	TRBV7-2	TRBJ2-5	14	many	TGTGCCAGCAGCTTAGGGCGGGGTGGAGAGACCCAGTACTTC	CASSLGRGGETQYF
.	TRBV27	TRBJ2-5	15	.	TGTGCCAGCAGTTTTGAGGCAGTCTCACCAGGGACCCAGTACTTC	CASSFEAVSPGTQYF
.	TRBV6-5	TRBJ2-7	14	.	TGTGCCAGCAGTTCCGACTACCGCGCCTACGAGCAGTACTTC	CASSSDYRAYEQYF
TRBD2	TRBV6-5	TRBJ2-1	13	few	TGTGCCAGCAGTTATGGCAGCGGGAGAGCGCAGTTCTTC	CASSYGSGRAQFF
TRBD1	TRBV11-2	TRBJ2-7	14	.	TGTGCCAGCAGCTCCCTGGACAGGGTTAACGAGCAGTACTTC	CASSSLDRVNEQYF
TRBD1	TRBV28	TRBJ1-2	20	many	TGTGCCAGCAGTTCCCGGGACAGGACCTCCGGTGGTTACATTGCTAGTGGCTACACCTTC	CASSSRDRTSGGYIASGYTF
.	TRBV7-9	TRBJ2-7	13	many	TGTGCCAGCAGCCGCCCGGGGGCTAAAGAGCAGTACTTC	CASSRPGAKEQYF
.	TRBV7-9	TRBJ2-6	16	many	TGTGCCAGCAGCTTATCCTTCAGCTCTGGGGCCAACGTCCTGACTTTC	CASSLSFSSGANVLTF
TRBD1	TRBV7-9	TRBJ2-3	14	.	TGTGCCAGCAGCTTAAGGCGGGACAGGGGAGGGCAGTATTTT	CASSLRRDRGGQYF
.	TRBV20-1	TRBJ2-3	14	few	TGCAGTGCCGACAACGCGGGCGGCACAGATACGCAGTATTTT	CSADNAGGTDTQYF
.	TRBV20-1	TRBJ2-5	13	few	TGCAGTGCTTCTGTACCCTCACAAGAGACCCAGTACTTC	CSASVPSQETQYF
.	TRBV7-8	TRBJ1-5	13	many	TGTGCCAGCAGCGTTCAGGGTTACCAGCCCCAGCATTTT	CASSVQGYQPQHF
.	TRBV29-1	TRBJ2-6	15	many	TGCAGCGTTCCTTGGCCGGCGGCTGGGGCCAACGTCCTGACTTTC	CSVPWPAAGANVLTF
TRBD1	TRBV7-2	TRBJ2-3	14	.	TGTGCCGGCAGCTCCTACCAGGGGGCAGATACGCAGTATTTT	CAGSSYQGADTQYF
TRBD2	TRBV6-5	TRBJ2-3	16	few	TGTGCCAGCAGCCCCGGACTAGCGGAGTACACAGATACGCAGTATTTT	CASSPGLAEYTDTQYF
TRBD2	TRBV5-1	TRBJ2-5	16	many	TGCGCCAGCAGCTTGGGAGTAGCGGGAGAGGTTGAGACCCAGTACTTC	CASSLGVAGEVETQYF
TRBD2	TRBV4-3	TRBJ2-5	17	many	TGCGCCAGCAGCCCTGGACTAGCGGGAGCTGGAGAAGAGACCCAGTACTTC	CASSPGLAGAGEETQYF
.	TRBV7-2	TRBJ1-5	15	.	TGTGCCAGCAGCTCCTCAGGGATTAGCAATCAGCCCCAGCATTTT	CASSSSGISNQPQHF
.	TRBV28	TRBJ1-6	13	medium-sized	TGTGCCAGCAGTCTCTACGACAGGTCACCCCTCCACTTT	CASSLYDRSPLHF
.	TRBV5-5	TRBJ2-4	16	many	TGTGCCAGCAGCTTGACCCCCGGAACGGCCAAAAACATTCAGTACTTC	CASSLTPGTAKNIQYF
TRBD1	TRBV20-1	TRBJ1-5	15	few	TGCAGTGCTCTTCGGGACAGCGGCAGTTATCAGCCCCAGCATTTT	CSALRDSGSYQPQHF
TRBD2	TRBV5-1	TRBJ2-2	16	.	TGCGCCAGCAGCCCTAGCGGGGGGCTTCAAACCGGGGAGCTGTTTTTT	CASSPSGGLQTGELFF
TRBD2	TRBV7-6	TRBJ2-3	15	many	TGTGCCAGCAGCCGTAGCGGGATTCACGCAGATACGCAGTATTTT	CASSRSGIHADTQYF
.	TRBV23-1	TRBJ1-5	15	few	TGCGCCAGCAGTCAATCGTCGGGGGGCAATCAGCCCCAGCATTTT	CASSQSSGGNQPQHF
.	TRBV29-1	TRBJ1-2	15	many	TGCAGCGCCAATGTAAGGAACACCCAAAGAAATGGCTACACCTTC	CSANVRNTQRNGYTF
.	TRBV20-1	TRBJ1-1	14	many	TGCAGTGCTACCCGGGGGTCCGGGCACACTGAAGCTTTCTTT	CSATRGSGHTEAFF
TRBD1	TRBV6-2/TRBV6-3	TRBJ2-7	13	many	TGTGCCAGCAGTTACTCGAGACAGGGCGAGCAGTACTTC	CASSYSRQGEQYF
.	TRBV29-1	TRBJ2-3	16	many	TGCAGCGTTGAACATTCGGGGAGAGTTGGCACAGATACGCAGTATTTT	CSVEHSGRVGTDTQYF
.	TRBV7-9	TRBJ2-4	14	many	TGTGCCAGCAGCTTTGGCGGGCCTATTGACATTCAGTACTTC	CASSFGGPIDIQYF
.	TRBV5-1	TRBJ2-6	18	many	TGCGCCAGCAGCTTGGAATTTCTGGGCCGCTCTGGGGCCAACGTCCTGACTTTC	CASSLEFLGRSGANVLTF
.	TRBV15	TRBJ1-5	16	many	TGTGCCACCAGCAGAGCACCGGTGGGGAGCAATCAGCCCCAGCATTTT	CATSRAPVGSNQPQHF
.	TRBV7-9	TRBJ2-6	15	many	TGTGCCAGCAGCGAACAGGGCCCTGGGGCCAACGTCCTGACTTTC	CASSEQGPGANVLTF